The 14 T cell receptor beta chains presented below share a single source sample, sequenced in a study of technical replicates of blood from several donors. Assay used: immunoSEQ multiplex PCR; TCRdb lists only in-frame clones, some missing. The table lists 80,000 or so clones, roughly 98% of them singletons, with approximately 0.14% in the top ten. Sequenced material: T cells isolated from PBMCs. The receptors shown here come from a human donor in good health.

This chain connects TRBV7-9 to TRBJ2-7; tentative D call: TRBD2 (6 bases). CDR1 and CDR2 (germline): SEHNR, FQNEAQ (reference sequence). The CDR3 runs 14 residues. Trimming took 4 bases from V and 6 from J, leaving 16 bases between them. The CDR3 region is CASSSTSMGGEQYF. CDR3 coding DNA: TGTGCCAGCAGCTCAACTAGCATGGGTGGCGAGCAGTACTTC.

The chain uses TRBV6-1 and TRBJ2-1; TRBD2 matches at 7 bases. V lost 4 bases, J lost 4 bases, and 10 bases stayed unmatched. The CDR3 spans 16 residues. Per germline, CDR1 MNHNS and CDR2 SASEGT. The CDR3 loop is CASSAYALAPYNEQFF. Here the CDR3 DNA reads TGTGCCAGCAGTGCGTATGCACTAGCGCCTTACAATGAGCAGTTCTTC.

The CDR3 coding sequence is TGTGCCAGCAGCTTGGACAGGGGATATGAGGGGCAGCCCCAGCATTTT. Its translation is CASSLDRGYEGQPQHF. The chain links TRBV5-4 to TRBJ1-5, with 7 bases identical to TRBD1. The germline V gene has CDR1 SGHNT and CDR2 YYREEE (reference sequence). V trimming: 0 bases; J trimming: 7 bases; junction bases outside the gene matches: 10. The CDR3 covers 16 residues.

This rearrangement joins TRBV29-1 to TRBJ2-7; possible D gene TRBD2, 5 bases. Trimming removed 7 bases from V and 7 bases from J, with 14 bases in between. The CDR3 is 11 amino acids. Looked up from germline, CDR1 is SQVTM and CDR2 is ANQGSEA. The CDR3 region has the DNA TGCAGCGCCTCCGGGAACGTAGAGCAGTACTTC. Encoded protein: CSASGNVEQYF.

The V and J genes are TRBV27 and TRBJ2-7; D possibly corresponds to TRBD1 (8 bases). With 6 bases removed from V and 2 bases from J, the gap between germline ends came to 17 bases. Germline loops: CDR1 MNHEY, CDR2 SMNVEV (reference sequence). The CDR3 totals 15 residues. The DNA of the CDR3 is TGTGCCAGCAGCTCGGGGGGACAGGTACCCTACGAGCAGTACTTC. Protein product: CASSSGGQVPYEQYF.

This sequence joins TRBV5-1 and TRBJ2-3, with 9 bases lining up with TRBD2. The length of the CDR3 is 15 residues. The germline CDR1 and CDR2 sequences are SGHRS and YFSETQ. V shed 4 bases, J shed 5 bases, and the junction held 8 bases outside the gene matches. CDR3 nucleotide sequence: TGCGCCAGCAGCGATCTAGCGGGGACGAGAGATACGCAGTATTTT. Translating gives CASSDLAGTRDTQYF. The whole variable domain, remainder taken from reference TRBV5-1 and TRBJ2-3, is KAGVTQTPRYLIKTRGQQVTLSCSPISGHRSVSWYQQTPGQGLQFLFEYFSETQRNKGNFPGRFSGRQFSNSRSEMNVSTLELGDSALYLCASSDLAGTRDTQYFGPGTRLTVL.

The rearrangement uses TRBV28 and TRBJ1-1; TRBD1 agrees at 9 bases. V lost 4 bases to trimming and J lost 5 bases; unmatched junction nucleotides: 8. Germline V lookup: CDR1 MDHEN, CDR2 SYDVKM. The CDR3 sequence is 15 residues long. The CDR3 DNA follows: TGTGCCAGCAGTTCCTGGGGGACAGGGAGAACTGAAGCTTTCTTT. It specifies CASSSWGTGRTEAFF. The whole variable domain, filled in from reference TRBV28 and TRBJ1-1, reads DVKVTQSSRYLVKRTGEKVFLECVQDMDHENMFWYRQDPGLGLRLIYFSYDVKMKEKGDIPEGYSVSREKKERFSLILESASTNQTSMYLCASSSWGTGRTEAFFGQGTRLTVV.

The chain uses TRBV28 and TRBJ2-1, with TRBD2 matching over 9 bases. The CDR3 contains 16 residues. The germline V gene has CDR1 MDHEN and CDR2 SYDVKM. V lost 5 bases, J lost 6 bases, and 11 bases stayed unmatched. CDR3: CASSGPGTSFLNEQFF. The CDR3 nucleotides read TGTGCCAGCAGTGGCCCCGGGACTAGCTTTCTCAATGAGCAGTTCTTC.

This clone showed up just once. The J gene is TRBJ1-1, the V gene TRBV10-3, with TRBD1 matching over 8 bases. Trimming at V came to 6 bases and at J to 6 bases, leaving 9 bases not matched to a gene. CDR1 ENHRY and CDR2 SYGVKD come from the germline V gene. CDR3 length equals 14 residues. CDR3 in amino acids: CAIRGPQGVAEAFF. DNA of the CDR3: TGTGCCATCAGGGGACCACAGGGGGTGGCTGAAGCTTTCTTT.

The J gene is TRBJ1-1, the V gene TRBV5-8, with D possibly being TRBD1 (6 bases). This CDR3 spans 15 amino acids. Trimming removed 2 bases at V and 2 bases at J, with 13 bases between. The germline gives CDR1 SGHTS, CDR2 YDEGEE. The CDR3 DNA reads TGTGCCAGCAGCTTTTTGGCAGGGACAAACACTGAAGCTTTCTTT. Translation gives CASSFLAGTNTEAFF.

This clone occurred once. The chain couples TRBV13 to TRBJ1-5, with 7 bases fitting TRBD1. CDR1 and CDR2 from the germline V gene are PRHDT and FYEKMQ (reference sequence). This CDR3 region has 18 residues. Trimming at V came to 3 bases and at J to 0 bases, leaving 11 bases not matched to a gene. The CDR3 is CASSFSPPGGYSNQPQHF. The CDR3 nucleotides read TGTGCCAGCAGCTTCTCGCCCCCAGGGGGATATAGCAATCAGCCCCAGCATTTT. The full variable domain, its missing parts supplied by reference TRBV13 and TRBJ1-5, is AAGVIQSPRHLIKEKRETATLKCYPIPRHDTVYWYQQGPGQDPQFLISFYEKMQSDKGSIPDRFSAQQFSDYHSELNMSSLELGDSALYFCASSFSPPGGYSNQPQHFGDGTRLSIL.

The chain has TRBV7-9 and TRBJ2-2, with 7 nucleotides matching TRBD1. The CDR3 extends over 15 amino acids. Per germline, CDR1 SEHNR and CDR2 FQNEAQ (reference sequence). Trimming cost V 3 bases and J 4 bases; bases outside gene matches: 5. The CDR3 region has the DNA TGTGCCAGCAGCTTTGGGGACAGCGCCACCGGGGAGCTGTTTTTT. Protein sequence: CASSFGDSATGELFF.

This sequence joins TRBV5-1 and TRBJ1-2; no clear D gene. Between the trimmed V and J ends, which lost 2 bases and 7 bases, there was a span of 15 bases. CDR3 length equals 14 residues. Germline-derived CDR1 and CDR2 are SGHRS and YFSETQ. This chain's CDR3 is CASSFDMNGSGYTF. CDR3 DNA sequence: TGCGCCAGCAGCTTTGACATGAATGGTAGTGGCTACACCTTC.

This chain links TRBV12-5 with TRBJ1-1; 8 bases agree with TRBD1. Germline-derived CDR1 and CDR2 are LGHNT and FRNRAP. The V gene end was trimmed by 6 bases and the J gene end by 3 bases; junction bases not matched to a gene: 9. This CDR3 contains 15 residues. The CDR3: CASGPASGGDTEAFF. CDR3 sequence (DNA): TGTGCTAGTGGGCCTGCTTCAGGGGGCGACACTGAAGCTTTCTTT. The full variable domain, with the rest looked up from reference TRBV12-5 and TRBJ1-1, is DARVTQTPRHKVTEMGQEVTMRCQPILGHNTVFWYRQTMMQGLELLAYFRNRAPLDDSGMPKDRFSAEMPDATLATLKIQPSEPRDSAVYFCASGPASGGDTEAFFGQGTRLTVV.